The 22 T cell receptor beta chains given below trace back to one sample, sequenced in a study of blood T cell repertoires in COVID-19. Only in-frame clones appear in the TCRdb table, and some are missing; sequencing was by immunoSEQ multiplex PCR. This sample has over 250,000 clones; 85% occur once, and the top ten carry 10% to 15%. Sequencing input: peripheral blood. Receptors originate from a human donor in a cohort sampled during active COVID-19.

V usage is TRBV7-8 and J usage is TRBJ2-1, with 8 bases aligning to TRBD1. Trimming at V came to 4 bases and at J to 5 bases, leaving 19 bases not matched to a gene. The CDR3 loop spans 19 amino acids. CDR1 SGHVS and CDR2 FQNEAQ come from the germline V gene. The CDR3 DNA is TGTGCCAGCAGCTCCCGCCCCCGACAGGGGACCCACAGGGACAATGAGCAGTTCTTC. Protein: CASSSRPRQGTHRDNEQFF.

V gene TRBV13 combines with J gene TRBJ2-7, with a weak D call TRBD2 (5 bases). The CDR3 runs 14 residues. Germline V lookup: CDR1 PRHDT, CDR2 FYEKMQ (reference sequence). V dropped 2 bases and J dropped 3 bases, with 11 bases sitting between them. CDR3 DNA sequence: TGTGCCAGCAGCTTAAGGCAGGCGGGCTACGAGCAGTACTTC. Protein sequence: CASSLRQAGYEQYF.

CDR3 coding DNA: TGTGCCAGCAGACCTCGGGGTGGCTCCTACGAGCAGTACTTC. Translation: CASRPRGGSYEQYF. The rearrangement links TRBV6-5 to TRBJ2-7; possibly TRBD2 for D (5 bases). The CDR3 has 14 amino acids. Trimming cost V 6 bases and J 0 bases, with 12 bases left between them. Germline CDR1 and CDR2: MNHEY and SVGAGI.

This chain connects TRBV12-3 or TRBV12-4 to TRBJ1-1; TRBD1 matches 7 bases. CDR3 length: 12 residues. V shed 6 bases, J shed 14 bases, and the junction held 12 bases outside the gene matches. The CDR3 sequence is CASSPSQGGIFF. The CDR3 nucleotides are TGTGCCAGCAGCCCCTCGCAGGGGGGCATCTTCTTT.

V and J are TRBV11-3 and TRBJ2-7; 8 bases are shared with TRBD1. The CDR3 contains 13 residues. Looked up from germline, CDR1 is SGHNT and CDR2 is YENEEA. V lost 5 bases and J lost 2; bases outside the gene matches: 2. CDR3 amino acids: CASSPGQAYEQYF. The DNA of the CDR3 is TGTGCCAGCAGCCCGGGACAGGCCTACGAGCAGTACTTC. Full variable domain (missing parts from reference TRBV11-3 and TRBJ2-7): EAGVVQSPRYKIIEKKQPVAFWCNPISGHNTLYWYLQNLGQGPELLIRYENEEAVDDSQLPKDRFSAERLKGVDSTLKIQPAELGDSAVYLCASSPGQAYEQYFGPGTRLTVT.

The CDR3, as DNA: TGTGCCAGCAGCCAAGATCCTCGGTTCGGCTACACCTTC. Translating it yields CASSQDPRFGYTF. This rearrangement joins TRBV3-1 (or the pseudogene TRBV3-2) to TRBJ1-2; unclear D gene. The germline V and J ends were trimmed by 0 bases and 8 bases, with 10 bases remaining between them. The CDR3 runs to 13 residues. Germline CDR1 is LGHDT and CDR2 is YNNKEL (reference sequence).

V and J are TRBV28 and TRBJ1-1; a weak D match, TRBD1 (5 bases). The CDR3 consists of 13 residues. Germline V gives CDR1 MDHEN, CDR2 SYDVKM. V lost 9 bases, J lost 5 bases, and 16 bases lay in between. The CDR3 is CASLRQGRTEAFF. For the CDR3, the DNA is TGTGCCAGTCTGAGGCAGGGTAGGACTGAAGCTTTCTTT.

This sequence joins TRBV20-1 and TRBJ1-4; D gene unclear. Germline CDR1 reads DFQATT; CDR2 reads SNEGSKA (reference sequence). This CDR3 has 11 residues. Trimming removed 5 bases at V and 16 bases at J, with 17 bases between. As DNA, the CDR3 is TGCAGTGCTTGGCGGAACGATCGAAAGTTTTTT. Translated: CSAWRNDRKFF.

The chain combines TRBV6-2 or TRBV6-3 with TRBJ1-5; D is unresolved. In germline, CDR1 is MNHEY, CDR2 SVGEGT. V was pared by 8 bases and J by 5 bases, with 16 bases between. This CDR3 region has 14 residues. The CDR3 loop is CASRREQNHQPQHF. The CDR3 nucleotides read TGTGCCAGCCGCCGGGAGCAGAATCATCAGCCCCAGCATTTT.

This clone occurred a few times. The chain carries TRBV9 and TRBJ2-1, with D unclear. Germline-derived CDR1 and CDR2 are SGDLS and YYNGEE. The CDR3 sequence is 14 residues long. V was cut by 0 bases and J by 8 bases, with 12 bases left in between. The CDR3 loop is CASSVGFLSDEQFF. The CDR3 DNA reads TGTGCCAGCAGCGTAGGATTCCTTTCGGATGAGCAGTTCTTC.

The chain is built from TRBV24-1 and TRBJ2-1, with D possibly being TRBD2 (6 bases). The V gene's germline CDR1 is KGHDR and CDR2 SFDVKD. Trimming stripped 5 bases from V and 0 bases from J, with 13 bases between. The CDR3 has 16 residues. CDR3 sequence (DNA): TGTGCCACCAGTGGGGCCCCCGGGGGCTCCTACAATGAGCAGTTCTTC. Translated: CATSGAPGGSYNEQFF.

The chain couples TRBV3-1 (or the pseudogene TRBV3-2) to TRBJ2-3, with 8 bases fitting TRBD2. The CDR3 spans 16 residues. CDR1 LGHDT and CDR2 YNNKEL come from the germline V gene (reference sequence). V trimming: 1 base; J trimming: 3 bases; junction bases outside the gene matches: 6. The CDR3 DNA reads as TGTGCCAGCAGCCAAGTTCCGGGAGGGCCAACAGATACGCAGTATTTT. This sequence encodes CASSQVPGGPTDTQYF.

The chain couples TRBV6-1 to TRBJ1-1, with no clear D. Germline CDR1 and CDR2: MNHNS and SASEGT. The V gene lost 3 bases and the J gene lost 11 bases, with 22 bases spanning the gap. The CDR3 sequence is 15 residues long. CDR3 sequence reads: CASSEASRLYFVAFF. The CDR3 DNA reads TGTGCCAGCAGTGAGGCCAGTCGTTTATATTTTGTGGCTTTCTTT.

The chain uses TRBV13 and TRBJ1-1; D may be TRBD1 (5 bases). The germline CDR1 and CDR2 sequences are PRHDT and FYEKMQ (reference sequence). This CDR3 region has 21 residues. Trimming removed 5 bases at V and 0 bases at J, with 31 bases between. DNA of the CDR3: TGTGCCAGCAGCCGCCCCTCGGTCTGGACGGGGGGAGAAACATTGAACACTGAAGCTTTCTTT. Amino acid sequence: CASSRPSVWTGGETLNTEAFF.

This chain links TRBV10-2 with TRBJ2-7; possibly TRBD2 for D (8 bases). Trimming pared 4 bases from V and 6 bases from J, leaving 22 bases between. The V gene's germline CDR1 is WSHSY and CDR2 SAAADI. The length of the CDR3 is 16 residues. CDR3 DNA sequence: TGCGCCAGCAGTGTATGGTCAGGACAGGCGGGGGGCGAGCAGTACTTC. As protein: CASSVWSGQAGGEQYF.

The rearrangement joins TRBV28 to TRBJ2-1; 10 bases fit TRBD2. There are 13 residues in the CDR3. Trimming cost V 8 bases and J 8 bases; bases outside gene matches: 6. Germline V gene lookup returns CDR1 MDHEN and CDR2 SYDVKM. CDR3 sequence (DNA): TGTGCCAGCCGGGCTAGCGGGAGTGATGAGCAGTTCTTC. It yields the protein CASRASGSDEQFF.

The chain carries TRBV4-1 and TRBJ2-7, with 8 bases aligning to TRBD2. Unmatched junction bases numbered 7, after V lost 0 bases and J lost 12 bases. The CDR3 consists of 13 residues. The germline CDR1 and CDR2 sequences are MGHRA and YSYEKL. As DNA, the CDR3 is TGCGCCAGCAGCCAAGACGAAGGACGGGAGGGGTACTTC. As protein: CASSQDEGREGYF.

This clone was seen a single time. CDR3 loop: CASSLGDFADTQYF. CDR3 nucleotide sequence: TGTGCCAGCAGTTTAGGGGACTTTGCAGATACGCAGTATTTT. The J gene is TRBJ2-3, the V gene TRBV28; perhaps TRBD2 as D (6 bases). V shed 2 bases and J shed 4 bases, with 10 bases lying between them. CDR1 is MDHEN and CDR2 is SYDVKM in the germline V gene. This CDR3 spans 14 amino acids.

This chain uses TRBV18 with TRBJ1-1; the D is unclear. V was trimmed by 4 bases and J by 0 bases, leaving 12 bases between them. The length of the CDR3 is 15 residues. Germline V gene sequence: CDR1 KGHSH, CDR2 LQKENI. CDR3 nucleotides: TGTGCCAGCTCACGCCGGTGGGCGTTGAACACTGAAGCTTTCTTT. This translates into CASSRRWALNTEAFF.

The rearrangement uses TRBV6-5 and TRBJ1-5; tentative D call: TRBD1 (5 bases). V was clipped by 4 bases and J by 0 bases, with 13 bases between them. The CDR3 length is 16 residues. Germline values: CDR1 MNHEY, CDR2 SVGAGI. CDR3 in amino acids: CASSFAGAYSNQPQHF. CDR3 coding DNA: TGTGCCAGCAGTTTCGCTGGGGCCTATAGCAATCAGCCCCAGCATTTT.

The J gene is TRBJ2-6, the V gene TRBV6-7, with TRBD2 matching over 10 bases. TRBV6-7 is noted as an ORF with a role that remains uncertain. The length of the CDR3 is 19 residues. Trimming cost V 1 base and J 2 bases; bases outside gene matches: 8. The CDR3 protein is CASSYFFSAGGPGANVLTF. The CDR3, as DNA: TGTGCCAGCAGTTACTTTTTTTCAGCGGGAGGGCCTGGGGCCAACGTCCTGACTTTC.

This clone was observed a few times. The rearrangement joins TRBV5-6 to TRBJ2-3; no clear D. V lost 0 bases and J 0 bases, leaving 5 bases between the germline ends. Germline V CDR1 and CDR2: SGHDT, YYEEEE. CDR3 length: 14 residues. As DNA, the CDR3 is TGTGCCAGCAGCTTGGTGAGGAGCACAGATACGCAGTATTTT. It specifies CASSLVRSTDTQYF.